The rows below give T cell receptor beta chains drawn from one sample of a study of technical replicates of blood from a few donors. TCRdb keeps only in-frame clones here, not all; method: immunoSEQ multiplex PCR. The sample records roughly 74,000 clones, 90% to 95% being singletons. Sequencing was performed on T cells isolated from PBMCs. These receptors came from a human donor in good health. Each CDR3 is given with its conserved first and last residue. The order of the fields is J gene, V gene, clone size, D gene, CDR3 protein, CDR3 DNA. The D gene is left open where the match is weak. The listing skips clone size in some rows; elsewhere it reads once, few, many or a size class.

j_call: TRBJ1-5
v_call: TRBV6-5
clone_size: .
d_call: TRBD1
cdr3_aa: CASNYSGTGINQPQHF
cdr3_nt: TGTGCCAGCAATTACTCCGGGACAGGGATAAATCAGCCCCAGCATTTT

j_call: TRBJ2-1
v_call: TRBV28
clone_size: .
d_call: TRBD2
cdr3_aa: CASTAGGSYNEQFF
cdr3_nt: TGTGCCAGCACAGCGGGAGGATCGTACAATGAGCAGTTCTTC

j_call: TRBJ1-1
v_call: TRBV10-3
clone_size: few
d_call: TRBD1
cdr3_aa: CAIRETGWTEAFF
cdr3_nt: TGTGCCATCAGAGAGACAGGGTGGACTGAAGCTTTCTTT

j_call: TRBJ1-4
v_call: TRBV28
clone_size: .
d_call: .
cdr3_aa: CASSFAGLGEKLFF
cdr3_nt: TGTGCCAGCAGTTTTGCAGGGCTAGGTGAAAAACTGTTTTTT

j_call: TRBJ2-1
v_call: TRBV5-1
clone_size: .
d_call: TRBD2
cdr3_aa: CASSFGLAYNEQFF
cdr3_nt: TGCGCCAGCAGCTTCGGACTAGCTTACAATGAGCAGTTCTTC

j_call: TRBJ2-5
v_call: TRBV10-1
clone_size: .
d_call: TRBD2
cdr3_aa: CASQGLAVETQYF
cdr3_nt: TGCGCCAGCCAGGGACTAGCGGTTGAGACCCAGTACTTC

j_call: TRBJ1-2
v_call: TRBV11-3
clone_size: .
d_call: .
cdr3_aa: CASSLVQGSYGYTF
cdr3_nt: TGTGCCAGCAGCTTAGTACAGGGTAGCTATGGCTACACCTTC

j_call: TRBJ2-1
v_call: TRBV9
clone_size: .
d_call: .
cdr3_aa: CASSVAVLNEQFF
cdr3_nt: TGTGCCAGCAGCGTAGCTGTACTAAATGAGCAGTTCTTC

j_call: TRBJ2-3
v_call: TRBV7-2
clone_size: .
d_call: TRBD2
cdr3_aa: CASSSTSGRTDTQYF
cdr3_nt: TGTGCCAGCAGCTCAACTAGCGGGCGCACAGATACGCAGTATTTT

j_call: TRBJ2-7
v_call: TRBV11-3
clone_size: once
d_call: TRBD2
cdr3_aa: CASSLAPSGRRNEQYF
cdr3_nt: TGTGCCAGCAGCTTAGCCCCTAGCGGCAGGAGGAACGAGCAGTACTTC

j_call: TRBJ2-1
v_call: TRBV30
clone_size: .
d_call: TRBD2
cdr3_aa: CAWASGAYNEQFF
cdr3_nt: TGTGCCTGGGCTAGCGGGGCCTACAATGAGCAGTTCTTC

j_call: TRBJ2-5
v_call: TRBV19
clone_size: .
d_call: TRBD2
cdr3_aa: CATHPSGRGSETQYF
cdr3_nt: TGTGCCACGCACCCCAGCGGGAGAGGGTCAGAGACCCAGTACTTC

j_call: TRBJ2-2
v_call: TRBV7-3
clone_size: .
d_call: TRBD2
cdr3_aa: CASSFTPSGSTGELFF
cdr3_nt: TGTGCCAGCAGCTTTACCCCTAGCGGGAGTACCGGGGAGCTGTTTTTT

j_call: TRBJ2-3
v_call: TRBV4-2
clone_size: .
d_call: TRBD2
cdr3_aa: CASSQETSGTTDTQYF
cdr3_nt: TGTGCCAGCAGCCAAGAAACTAGCGGGACCACAGATACGCAGTATTTT

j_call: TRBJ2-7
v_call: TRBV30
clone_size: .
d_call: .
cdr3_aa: CAWSTYYAGQTYEQYF
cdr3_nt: TGTGCCTGGAGTACTTACTACGCGGGACAGACCTACGAGCAGTACTTC

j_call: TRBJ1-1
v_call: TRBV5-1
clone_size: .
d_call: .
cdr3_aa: CASSPWGGLNTEAFF
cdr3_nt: TGCGCCAGCAGCCCTTGGGGGGGCCTGAACACTGAAGCTTTCTTT

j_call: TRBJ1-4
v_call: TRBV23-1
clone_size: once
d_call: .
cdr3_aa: CASSQKGRSEKLFF
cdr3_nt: TGCGCCAGCAGTCAAAAAGGGAGGAGTGAAAAACTGTTTTTT

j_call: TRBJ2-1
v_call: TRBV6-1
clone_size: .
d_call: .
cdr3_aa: CASRETSYEEQFF
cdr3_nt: TGTGCCAGCAGGGAGACTAGTTATGAGGAGCAGTTCTTC

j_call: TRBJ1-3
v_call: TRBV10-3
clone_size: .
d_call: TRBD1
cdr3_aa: CAIGGQQTGNTIYF
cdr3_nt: TGTGCCATCGGGGGACAGCAAACTGGAAACACCATATATTTT

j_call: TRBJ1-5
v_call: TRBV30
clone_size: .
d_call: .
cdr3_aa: CASEGDSNQPQHF
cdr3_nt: TGTGCCTCTGAGGGGGATAGCAATCAGCCCCAGCATTTT

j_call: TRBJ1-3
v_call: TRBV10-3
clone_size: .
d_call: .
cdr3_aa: CAMKGVGAHSGNTIYF
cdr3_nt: TGTGCCATGAAGGGGGTAGGGGCACACTCTGGAAACACCATATATTTT

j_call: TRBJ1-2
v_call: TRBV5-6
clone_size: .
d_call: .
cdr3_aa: CASSSLRSEVNYGYTF
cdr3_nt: TGTGCCAGCAGCTCCCTCCGATCAGAGGTAAACTATGGCTACACCTTC

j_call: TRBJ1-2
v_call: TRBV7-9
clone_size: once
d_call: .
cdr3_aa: CASSLMEYGYTF
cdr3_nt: TGTGCCAGCAGCTTAATGGAGTATGGCTACACCTTC

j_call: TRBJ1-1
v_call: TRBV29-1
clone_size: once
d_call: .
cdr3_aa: CSATRGSVTEAFF
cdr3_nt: TGCAGCGCCACGAGGGGGTCGGTTACTGAAGCTTTCTTT

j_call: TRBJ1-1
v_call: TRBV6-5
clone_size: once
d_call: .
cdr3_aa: CASSSRRYGWEAFF
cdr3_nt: TGTGCCAGCAGTTCACGACGGTACGGGTGGGAAGCTTTCTTT

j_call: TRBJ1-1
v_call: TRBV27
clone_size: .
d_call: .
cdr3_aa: CASSLSGDLYTEAFF
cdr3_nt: TGTGCCAGCAGTCTTTCAGGGGACCTTTACACTGAAGCTTTCTTT

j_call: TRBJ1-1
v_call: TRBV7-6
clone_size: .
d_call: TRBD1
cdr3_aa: CASSEQGGNTEAFF
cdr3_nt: TGTGCCAGCAGCGAACAGGGGGGGAACACTGAAGCTTTCTTT

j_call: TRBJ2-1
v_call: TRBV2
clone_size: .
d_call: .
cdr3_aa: CASSDPSAWFF
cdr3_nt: TGTGCCAGCAGTGATCCGTCCGCGTGGTTCTTC

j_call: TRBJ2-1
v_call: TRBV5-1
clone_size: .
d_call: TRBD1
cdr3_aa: CASSLARGTGRDNEQFF
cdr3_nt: TGCGCCAGCAGCTTGGCCCGCGGGACAGGGCGGGACAATGAGCAGTTCTTC

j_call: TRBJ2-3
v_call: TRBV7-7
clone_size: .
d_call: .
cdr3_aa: CASSLGGRTDTQYF
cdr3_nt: TGTGCCAGCAGCTTAGGAGGCCGGACAGATACGCAGTATTTT

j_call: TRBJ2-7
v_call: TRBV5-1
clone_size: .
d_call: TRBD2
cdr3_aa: CASSLSIEREGRGYEQYF
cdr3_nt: TGCGCCAGCAGCTTGTCTATAGAGCGGGAGGGCCGGGGCTACGAGCAGTACTTC

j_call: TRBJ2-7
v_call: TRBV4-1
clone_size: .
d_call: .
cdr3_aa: CASSQGSGYGYEQYF
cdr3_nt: TGCGCCAGCAGCCAAGGAAGCGGATATGGCTACGAGCAGTACTTC

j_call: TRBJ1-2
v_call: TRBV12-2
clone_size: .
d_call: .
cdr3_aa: CASRLRQGINYGYTF
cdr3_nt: TGTGCAAGTCGCTTACGACAGGGCATTAACTATGGCTACACCTTC

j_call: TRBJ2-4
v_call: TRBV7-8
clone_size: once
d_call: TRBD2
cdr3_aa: CASSSLSGRKNIQYF
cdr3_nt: TGTGCCAGCAGTAGTCTTAGCGGGCGAAAAAACATTCAGTACTTC

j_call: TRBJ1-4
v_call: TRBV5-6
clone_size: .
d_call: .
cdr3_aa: CASSFGGFEKLFF
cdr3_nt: TGTGCCAGCAGCTTTGGGGGCTTCGAAAAACTGTTTTTT

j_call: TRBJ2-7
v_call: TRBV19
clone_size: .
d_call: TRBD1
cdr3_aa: CASSPTLPGQGFYEQYF
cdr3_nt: TGTGCCAGTAGTCCGACCTTGCCGGGACAGGGGTTCTACGAGCAGTACTTC

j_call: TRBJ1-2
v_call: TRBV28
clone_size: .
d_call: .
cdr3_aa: CASSFMTAYGYTF
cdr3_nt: TGTGCCAGCAGTTTTATGACAGCCTATGGCTACACCTTC